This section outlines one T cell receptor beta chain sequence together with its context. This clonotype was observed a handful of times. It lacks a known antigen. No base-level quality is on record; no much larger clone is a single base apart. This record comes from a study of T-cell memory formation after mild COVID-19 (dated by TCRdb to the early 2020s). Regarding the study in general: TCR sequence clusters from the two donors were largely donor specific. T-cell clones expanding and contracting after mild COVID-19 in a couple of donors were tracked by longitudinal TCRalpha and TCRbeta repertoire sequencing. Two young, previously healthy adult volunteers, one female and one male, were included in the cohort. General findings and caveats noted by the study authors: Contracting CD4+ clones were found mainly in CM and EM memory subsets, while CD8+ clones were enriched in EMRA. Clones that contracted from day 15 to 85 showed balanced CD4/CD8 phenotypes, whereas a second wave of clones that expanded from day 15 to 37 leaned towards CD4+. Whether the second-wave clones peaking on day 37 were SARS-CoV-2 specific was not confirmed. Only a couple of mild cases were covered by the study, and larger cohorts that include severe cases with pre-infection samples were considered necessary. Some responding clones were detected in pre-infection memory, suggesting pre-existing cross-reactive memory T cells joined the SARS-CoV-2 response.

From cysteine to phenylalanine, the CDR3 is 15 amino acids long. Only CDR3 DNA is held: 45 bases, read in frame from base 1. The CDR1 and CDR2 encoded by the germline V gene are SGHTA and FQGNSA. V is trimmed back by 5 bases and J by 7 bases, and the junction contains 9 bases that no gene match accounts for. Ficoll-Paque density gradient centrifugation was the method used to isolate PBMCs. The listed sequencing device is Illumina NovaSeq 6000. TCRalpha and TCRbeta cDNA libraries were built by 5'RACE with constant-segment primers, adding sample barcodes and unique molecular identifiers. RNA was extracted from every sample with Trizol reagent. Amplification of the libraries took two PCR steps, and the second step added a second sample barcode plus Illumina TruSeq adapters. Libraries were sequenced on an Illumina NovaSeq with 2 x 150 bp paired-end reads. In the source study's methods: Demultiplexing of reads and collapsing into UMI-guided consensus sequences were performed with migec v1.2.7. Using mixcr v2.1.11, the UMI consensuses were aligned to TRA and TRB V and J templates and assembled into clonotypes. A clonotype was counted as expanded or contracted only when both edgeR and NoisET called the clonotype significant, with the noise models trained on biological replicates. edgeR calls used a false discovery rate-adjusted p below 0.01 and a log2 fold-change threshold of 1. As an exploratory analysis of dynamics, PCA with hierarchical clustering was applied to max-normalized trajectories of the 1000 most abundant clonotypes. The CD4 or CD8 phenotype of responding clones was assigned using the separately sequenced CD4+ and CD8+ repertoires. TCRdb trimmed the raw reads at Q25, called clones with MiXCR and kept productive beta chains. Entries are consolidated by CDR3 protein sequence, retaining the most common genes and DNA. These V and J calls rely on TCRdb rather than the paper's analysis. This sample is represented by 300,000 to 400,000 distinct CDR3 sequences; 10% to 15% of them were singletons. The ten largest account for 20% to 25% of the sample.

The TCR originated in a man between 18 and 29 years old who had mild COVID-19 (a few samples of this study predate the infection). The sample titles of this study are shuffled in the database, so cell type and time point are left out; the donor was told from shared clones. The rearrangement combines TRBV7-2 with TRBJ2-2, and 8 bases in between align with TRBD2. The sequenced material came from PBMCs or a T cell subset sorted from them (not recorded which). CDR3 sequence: CASSRTIAGFGELFF. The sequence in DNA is TGTGCCAGCAGCCGTACTATAGCGGGGTTCGGGGAGCTGTTTTTT.